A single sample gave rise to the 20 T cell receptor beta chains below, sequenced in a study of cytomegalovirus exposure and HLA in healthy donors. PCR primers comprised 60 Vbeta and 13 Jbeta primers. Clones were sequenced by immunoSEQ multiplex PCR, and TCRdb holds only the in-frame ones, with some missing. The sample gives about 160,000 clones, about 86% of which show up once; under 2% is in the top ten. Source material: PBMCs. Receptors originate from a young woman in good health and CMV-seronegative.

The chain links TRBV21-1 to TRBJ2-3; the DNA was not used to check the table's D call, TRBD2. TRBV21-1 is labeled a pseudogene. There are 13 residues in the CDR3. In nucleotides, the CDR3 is TGTGCCAGGACGAGCGTTATCCCAGATACGCAGTATTTT. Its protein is CARTSVIPDTQYF.

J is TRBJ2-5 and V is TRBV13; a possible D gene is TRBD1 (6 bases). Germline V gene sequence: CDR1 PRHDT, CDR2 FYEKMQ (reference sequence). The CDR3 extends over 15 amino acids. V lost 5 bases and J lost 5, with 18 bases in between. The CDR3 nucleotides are TGTGCCAGCAGCAATCCTCTGTTGGGGGCGGAGACCCAGTACTTC. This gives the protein CASSNPLLGAETQYF. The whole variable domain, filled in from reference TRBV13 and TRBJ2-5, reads AAGVIQSPRHLIKEKRETATLKCYPIPRHDTVYWYQQGPGQDPQFLISFYEKMQSDKGSIPDRFSAQQFSDYHSELNMSSLELGDSALYFCASSNPLLGAETQYFGPGTRLLVL.

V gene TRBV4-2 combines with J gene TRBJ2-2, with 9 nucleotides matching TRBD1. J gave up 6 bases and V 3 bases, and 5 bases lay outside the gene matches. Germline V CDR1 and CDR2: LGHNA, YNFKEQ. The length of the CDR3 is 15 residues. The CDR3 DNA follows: TGTGCCAGCAGCCACCGGGACAGGGACGCCGGGGAGCTGTTTTTT. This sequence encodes CASSHRDRDAGELFF.

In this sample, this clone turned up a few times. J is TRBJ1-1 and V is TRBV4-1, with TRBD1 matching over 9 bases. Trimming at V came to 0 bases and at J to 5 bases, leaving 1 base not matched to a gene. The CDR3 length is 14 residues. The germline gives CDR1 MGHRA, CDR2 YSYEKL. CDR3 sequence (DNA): TGCGCCAGCAGCCAAGAGGACAGGGGAACTGAAGCTTTCTTT. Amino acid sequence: CASSQEDRGTEAFF.

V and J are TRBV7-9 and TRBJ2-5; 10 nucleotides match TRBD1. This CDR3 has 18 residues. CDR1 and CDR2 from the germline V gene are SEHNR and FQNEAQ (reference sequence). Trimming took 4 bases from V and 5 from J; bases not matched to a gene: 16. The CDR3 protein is CASSSGQGSPRATETQYF. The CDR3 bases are TGTGCCAGCAGCTCGGGACAGGGGAGCCCCCGAGCCACGGAGACCCAGTACTTC.

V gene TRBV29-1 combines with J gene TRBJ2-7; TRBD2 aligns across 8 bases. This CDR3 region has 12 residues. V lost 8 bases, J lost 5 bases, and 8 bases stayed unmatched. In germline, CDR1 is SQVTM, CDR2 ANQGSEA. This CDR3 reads CSCSSGGDEQYF. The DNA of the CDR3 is TGCAGCTGCTCCTCGGGAGGGGACGAGCAGTACTTC.

The CDR3 region is CASSRGFTDTQYF. CDR3 DNA sequence: TGTGCCAGCAGCAGGGGTTTCACAGATACGCAGTATTTT. J is TRBJ2-3 and V is TRBV6-1; TRBD1 might be the D (6 bases). The CDR3 consists of 13 residues. Deletions cut 6 bases from V and 2 bases from J, with 9 bases between. Germline CDR1 reads MNHNS; CDR2 reads SASEGT.

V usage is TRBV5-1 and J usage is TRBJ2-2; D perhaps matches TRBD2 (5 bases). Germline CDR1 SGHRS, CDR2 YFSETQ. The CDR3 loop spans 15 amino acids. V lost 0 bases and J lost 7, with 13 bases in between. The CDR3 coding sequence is TGCGCCAGCAGCTTGGCCAATTCTGGAGGCGGGGAGCTGTTTTTT. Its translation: CASSLANSGGGELFF.

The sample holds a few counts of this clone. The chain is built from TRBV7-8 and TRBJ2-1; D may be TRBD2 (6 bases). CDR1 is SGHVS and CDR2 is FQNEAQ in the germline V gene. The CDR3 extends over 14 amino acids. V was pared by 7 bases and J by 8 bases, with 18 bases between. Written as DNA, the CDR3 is TGTGCCAGCACCCGGATCGGCAGGGACTATGAGCAGTTCTTC. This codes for CASTRIGRDYEQFF.

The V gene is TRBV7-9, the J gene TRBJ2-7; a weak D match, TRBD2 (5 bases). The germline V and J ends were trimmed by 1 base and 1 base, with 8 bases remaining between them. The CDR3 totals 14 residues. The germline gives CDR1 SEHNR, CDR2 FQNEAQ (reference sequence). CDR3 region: CASSLGGISYEQYF. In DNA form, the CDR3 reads TGTGCCAGCAGCTTAGGAGGGATTTCCTACGAGCAGTACTTC.

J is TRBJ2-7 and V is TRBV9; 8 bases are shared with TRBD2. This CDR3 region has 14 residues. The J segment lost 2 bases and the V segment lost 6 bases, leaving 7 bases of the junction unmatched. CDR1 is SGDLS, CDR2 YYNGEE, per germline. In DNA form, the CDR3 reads TGTGCCAGCACCCTCGGGGGGGTTCCCTACGAGCAGTACTTC. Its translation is CASTLGGVPYEQYF.

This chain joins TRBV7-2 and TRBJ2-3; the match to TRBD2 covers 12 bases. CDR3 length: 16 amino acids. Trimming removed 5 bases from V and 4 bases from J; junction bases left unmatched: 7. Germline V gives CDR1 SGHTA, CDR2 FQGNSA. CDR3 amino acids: CASSPWTSGVADTQYF. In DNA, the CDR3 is TGTGCCAGCAGCCCTTGGACTAGCGGGGTGGCAGATACGCAGTATTTT.

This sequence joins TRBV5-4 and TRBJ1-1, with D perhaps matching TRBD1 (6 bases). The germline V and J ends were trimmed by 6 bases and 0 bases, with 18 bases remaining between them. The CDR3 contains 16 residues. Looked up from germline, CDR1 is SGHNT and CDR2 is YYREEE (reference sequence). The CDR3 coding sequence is TGTGCCAGCACGGGGGGCGAGACAGGCCTGAACACTGAAGCTTTCTTT. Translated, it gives CASTGGETGLNTEAFF.

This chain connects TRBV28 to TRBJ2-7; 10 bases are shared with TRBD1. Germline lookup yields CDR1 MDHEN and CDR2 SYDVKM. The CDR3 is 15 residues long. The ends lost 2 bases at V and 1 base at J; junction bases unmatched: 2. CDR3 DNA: TGTGCCAGCAGTTTACCGGGACAGGGGTCCTACGAGCAGTACTTC. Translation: CASSLPGQGSYEQYF.

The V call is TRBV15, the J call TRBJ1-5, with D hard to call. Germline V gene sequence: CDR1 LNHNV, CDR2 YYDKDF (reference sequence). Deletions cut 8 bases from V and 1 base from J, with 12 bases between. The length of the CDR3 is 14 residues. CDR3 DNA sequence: TGTGCCACCGGCGGTGGTTCGAGCAATCAGCCCCAGCATTTT. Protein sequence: CATGGGSSNQPQHF.

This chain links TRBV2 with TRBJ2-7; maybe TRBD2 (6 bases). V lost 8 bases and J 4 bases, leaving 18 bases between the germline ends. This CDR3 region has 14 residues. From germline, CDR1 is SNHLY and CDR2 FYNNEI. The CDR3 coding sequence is TGTGCCAGCCTCGATTTCGGGAGCCCGTACGAGCAGTACTTC. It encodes CASLDFGSPYEQYF.

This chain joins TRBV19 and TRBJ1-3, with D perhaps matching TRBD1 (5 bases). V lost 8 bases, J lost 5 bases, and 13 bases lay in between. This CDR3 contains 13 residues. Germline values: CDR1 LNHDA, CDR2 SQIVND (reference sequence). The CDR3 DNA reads TGTGCCAGTGGAATGACAGTGAGAAACACCATATATTTT. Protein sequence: CASGMTVRNTIYF.

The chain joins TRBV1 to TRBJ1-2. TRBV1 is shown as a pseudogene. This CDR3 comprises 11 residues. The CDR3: CTSNRGEGYTF. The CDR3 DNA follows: TGCACCAGCAATCGGGGGGAAGGCTACACCTTC.

The CDR3 loop reads CASSFGGGAVSDTQYF. The CDR3 DNA reads as TGTGCCAGCAGCTTCGGCGGGGGGGCCGTGTCGGATACGCAGTATTTT. The chain links TRBV5-4 to TRBJ2-3; 9 bases map to TRBD2. The germline CDR1 and CDR2 sequences are SGHNT and YYREEE (reference sequence). The junction had 10 bases not matched to a gene; V was cut back by 2 bases and J by 6 bases. The CDR3 length is 16 residues.

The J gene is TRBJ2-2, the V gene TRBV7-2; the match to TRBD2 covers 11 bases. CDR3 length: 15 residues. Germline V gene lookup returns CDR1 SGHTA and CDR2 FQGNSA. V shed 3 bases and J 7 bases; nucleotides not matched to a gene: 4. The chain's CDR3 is CASSFSGGASGELFF. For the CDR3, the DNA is TGTGCCAGCAGCTTTAGCGGGGGGGCCAGCGGGGAGCTGTTTTTT.